Listed here are 22 T cell receptor beta chains from one sample, sequenced in a study of blood T cell repertoires in COVID-19. Profiling relied on immunoSEQ multiplex PCR, and the TCRdb table lists in-frame clones only, not all of them. This sample yields 150,000 to 200,000 clones, of which roughly 84% are seen a single time; over 15% belongs to the top ten. Material: PBMCs or T cells enriched from blood (not recorded which). Every receptor here comes from a man between 60 and 75 years old who had recovered from COVID-19.

The chain carries TRBV6-5 and TRBJ1-5, with D possibly being TRBD1 (5 bases). CDR3 size: 14 residues. With 6 bases removed from V and 9 bases from J, the gap between germline ends came to 18 bases. Germline CDR1 MNHEY, CDR2 SVGAGI. CDR3 sequence: CASSTSRGDLPQHF. In DNA form, the CDR3 reads TGTGCCAGCAGCACCTCTAGAGGGGACTTGCCCCAGCATTTT.

The chain couples TRBV12-3 or TRBV12-4 to TRBJ1-2, with a tentative D call TRBD1 (5 bases). V shed 5 bases and J shed 8 bases, with 12 bases lying between them. CDR3 length equals 12 residues. The CDR3 nucleotides are TGTGCCAGCAGTCAAACAGGTTCAGGCTACACCTTC. As protein: CASSQTGSGYTF.

The V call is TRBV30, the J call TRBJ1-5, with 9 positions matching TRBD1. V lost 2 bases and J lost 7; bases outside the gene matches: 9. Germline V lookup: CDR1 GTSNPN, CDR2 SVGIG (reference sequence). The CDR3 has 15 residues. The CDR3 spells CAWSRGTGNGQPQHF. CDR3 sequence (DNA): TGTGCCTGGAGTAGAGGGACAGGGAACGGGCAGCCCCAGCATTTT.

In this sample, this clone turned up a few times. V usage is TRBV6-6 and J usage is TRBJ2-7; TRBD1 matches at 9 bases. The CDR3 sequence is 14 residues long. The V gene end was trimmed by 6 bases and the J gene end by 3 bases; junction bases not matched to a gene: 6. CDR1 MNHNY and CDR2 SVGAGI come from the germline V gene (reference sequence). CDR3 in amino acids: CASSGQGTFYEQYF. In nucleotides, the CDR3 is TGTGCCAGCAGCGGACAGGGGACCTTCTACGAGCAGTACTTC.

The rearrangement links TRBV6-5 to TRBJ1-3, with D uncertain. The CDR3 consists of 14 residues. The V and J ends lost 5 bases and 0 bases respectively, with 8 bases between them. Germline V CDR1 and CDR2: MNHEY, SVGAGI. CDR3 in amino acids: CASSRQSSGNTIYF. The DNA of the CDR3 is TGTGCCAGCAGTCGACAAAGCTCTGGAAACACCATATATTTT.

The gene calls are TRBV7-9 and TRBJ2-2, with 10 bases aligning to TRBD2. Unmatched junction bases numbered 10, after V lost 1 base and J lost 2 bases. The CDR3 has 19 residues. Germline lookup yields CDR1 SEHNR and CDR2 FQNEAQ (reference sequence). CDR3 sequence (DNA): TGTGCCAGCAGCTTAGATGAATGGGCTAGCGGGAGTAACACCGGGGAGCTGTTTTTT. Protein product: CASSLDEWASGSNTGELFF.

The chain recombines TRBV28 with TRBJ2-3, with TRBD2 identical over 8 bases. After removal of 3 bases from V and 3 bases from J, the junction contained 5 bases not matched to a gene. In germline, CDR1 is MDHEN, CDR2 SYDVKM. The CDR3 is made up of 15 amino acids. The CDR3 coding sequence is TGTGCCAGCAGTTTTATCGGGAGGGGTACAGATACGCAGTATTTT. This sequence encodes CASSFIGRGTDTQYF.

J is TRBJ2-4 and V is TRBV29-1; tentatively, D is TRBD1 (5 bases). Germline V gives CDR1 SQVTM, CDR2 ANQGSEA. The V gene lost 5 bases and the J gene lost 8 bases, with 10 bases spanning the gap. CDR3 length equals 11 residues. The chain's CDR3 is CSVQGKYIQYF. DNA for the CDR3: TGCAGCGTTCAGGGTAAATACATTCAGTACTTC.

This clone was observed once. This chain joins TRBV24-1 and TRBJ2-1, with D possibly being TRBD1 (7 bases). Deletions cut 3 bases from V and 4 bases from J, with 15 bases between. Germline V gene data show CDR1 as KGHDR and CDR2 as SFDVKD. The CDR3 loop spans 16 amino acids. DNA for the CDR3: TGTGCCACCAGTGATCCCGAGGCGGGACAGTACAATGAGCAGTTCTTC. As protein: CATSDPEAGQYNEQFF.

The chain employs TRBV27 and TRBJ2-1, with 7 bases aligning to TRBD1. The CDR3 contains 14 residues. The V gene end was trimmed by 6 bases and the J gene end by 4 bases; junction bases not matched to a gene: 6. Germline V lookup: CDR1 MNHEY, CDR2 SMNVEV (reference sequence). The CDR3 DNA reads as TGTGCCAGCAGGGGACAGTTAAATTACAATGAGCAGTTCTTC. Its translation is CASRGQLNYNEQFF.

This clone was seen only once. CDR3 sequence reads: CASGDSEVDGYTF. CDR3 in DNA: TGTGCCAGCGGGGACTCCGAGGTAGATGGCTACACCTTC. The chain carries TRBV25-1 and TRBJ1-2; a possible D gene is TRBD1 (5 bases). Germline CDR1 reads MGHDK; CDR2 reads SYGVNS. The CDR3 sequence is 13 residues long. Trimming removed 8 bases at V and 6 bases at J, with 16 bases between.

This clone was seen a handful of times. V usage is TRBV6-5 and J usage is TRBJ1-5; D uncertain. This CDR3 has 12 residues. Trimming shortened V by 6 bases and J by 7 bases, and 10 bases separated the two germline ends. CDR1 is MNHEY, CDR2 SVGAGI, per germline. CDR3 sequence reads: CASRTLGQPQHF. The CDR3, as DNA: TGTGCCAGCAGGACCCTCGGGCAGCCCCAGCATTTT.

V gene TRBV10-2 combines with J gene TRBJ2-7, with D perhaps matching TRBD1 (6 bases). The CDR3 runs 12 residues. Deletions cut 6 bases from V and 3 bases from J, with 9 bases between. Germline V gene lookup returns CDR1 WSHSY and CDR2 SAAADI. In nucleotides, the CDR3 is TGCGCCAGCAGGGACAGTATCTACGAGCAGTACTTC. It encodes CASRDSIYEQYF.

The J gene is TRBJ1-4, the V gene TRBV28; D is uncertain. Trimming cost V 5 bases and J 0 bases, with 10 bases left between them. Germline V gene sequence: CDR1 MDHEN, CDR2 SYDVKM. This CDR3 is built from 15 residues. CDR3: CASSPPTATNEKLFF. CDR3 DNA sequence: TGTGCCAGCAGTCCCCCCACGGCAACTAATGAAAAACTGTTTTTT.

The CDR3 sequence is CASSAWGTVYGYTF. Written as DNA, the CDR3 is TGTGCCAGCAGCGCATGGGGGACAGTCTATGGCTACACCTTC. The chain recombines TRBV5-8 with TRBJ1-2; 7 nucleotides line up with TRBD1. The germline V gene has CDR1 SGHTS and CDR2 YDEGEE. The CDR3 contains 14 residues. V gave up 4 bases and J gave up 4 bases; unmatched junction bases: 7. Filled out from reference TRBV5-8 and TRBJ1-2, the complete variable domain reads EAGVTQSPTHLIKTRGQQATLRCSPISGHTSVYWYQQALGLGLQFLLWYDEGEERNRGNFPPRFSGRQFPNYSSELNVNALELEDSALYLCASSAWGTVYGYTFGSGTRLTVV.

The J gene is TRBJ2-1, the V gene TRBV5-6, with 11 bases fitting TRBD2. Looked up from germline, CDR1 is SGHDT and CDR2 is YYEEEE. This CDR3 comprises 15 residues. Trimming at V came to 0 bases and at J to 8 bases, leaving 4 bases not matched to a gene. The CDR3 nucleotides are TGTGCCAGCAGCTTGGTGCTAGCGGGAGGCTATGAGCAGTTCTTC. Translated, it gives CASSLVLAGGYEQFF.

The chain links TRBV21-1 to TRBJ2-3; the table assigns TRBD2, which was not confirmed against the DNA. TRBV21-1 is recorded as a pseudogene. The CDR3 spans 16 residues. The DNA of the CDR3 is TGTGCCAGCAGCCCCCCGGGGGGTAAAAAGACAGATACGCAGTATTTT. It yields the protein CASSPPGGKKTDTQYF.

This clone was observed once. This sequence joins TRBV3-1 (or the pseudogene TRBV3-2) and TRBJ1-3, with 8 bases fitting TRBD1. The CDR3 runs 15 residues. Germline assignment: CDR1 LGHDT and CDR2 YNNKEL (reference sequence). Trimming cost V 1 base and J 4 bases; bases outside gene matches: 3. The CDR3 here is CASSQGRGHGNTIYF. The CDR3 nucleotides are TGTGCCAGCAGCCAAGGCAGGGGGCACGGAAACACCATATATTTT.

For the CDR3, the DNA is TGCGCCAGCAGCCTAAGGGCAGGGAACGAGCAGTACTTC. Translation: CASSLRAGNEQYF. The chain carries TRBV4-1 and TRBJ2-7, with a tentative D call TRBD1 (5 bases). Germline V CDR1 and CDR2: MGHRA, YSYEKL. V lost 4 bases and J 5 bases, leaving 12 bases between the germline ends. The CDR3 runs to 13 residues.

This chain uses TRBV19 with TRBJ1-2, with D unclear. Trimming shortened V by 3 bases and J by 0 bases, and 8 bases separated the two germline ends. Per the germline V gene, CDR1 is LNHDA and CDR2 is SQIVND (reference sequence). The CDR3 loop spans 14 amino acids. Here the CDR3 DNA reads TGTGCCAGTAGTATTGGAGGGCCTAACTATGGCTACACCTTC. This translates into CASSIGGPNYGYTF.

The chain couples TRBV14 to TRBJ1-6; tentative D call: TRBD1 (5 bases). The CDR3 has 15 residues. Trimming pared 1 base from V and 8 bases from J, leaving 12 bases between. Germline CDR1 is SGHDN and CDR2 is FVKESK. CDR3 sequence: CASSQARGGDSPLHF. The DNA for the CDR3 is TGTGCCAGCAGCCAAGCCCGCGGGGGGGATTCACCCCTCCACTTT.

The rearrangement uses TRBV6-5 and TRBJ1-6; possibly TRBD1 for D (5 bases). Trimming took 5 bases from V and 10 from J, leaving 9 bases between them. Germline CDR1 and CDR2: MNHEY and SVGAGI. This CDR3 is 12 amino acids long. The CDR3 region is CASSLRGSPLHF. CDR3 DNA sequence: TGTGCCAGCAGTCTACGGGGGTCACCCCTCCACTTT.